This T cell receptor beta chain is drawn from a study of post-analysis software for immune sequencing data. To note about this clonotype: Its specificity is unknown.

Study-level points and caveats: Normalized Chao1 diversity was significantly reduced in patients versus controls. Patients had higher frequencies than controls of about five TRBV segments, including TRBV5-6, TRBV5-1 and TRBV20-1.

J was trimmed by 4 bases and V by 3 bases; bases with no gene match: 13. This CDR3 is built from 18 residues. Germline CDR1 and CDR2: DFQATT and SNEGSKA (reference sequence). Every TCR beta cDNA library bore unique molecular identifiers. TCRdb analysed the PCR reads with MiXCR anew, one entry per CDR3 protein. The table shows some 690,000 distinct CDR3 sequences, with roughly three fifths occurring only once. The chain is built from TRBV20-1 and TRBJ2-6; 9 nucleotides line up with TRBD1. The sequence derives from a girl aged 2 to 10 with multiple sclerosis. Sequencing used blood. CDR3 in amino acids: CSARPHPGTGKGANVLTF. The CDR3 coding sequence is TGCAGTGCTAGGCCACACCCCGGGACAGGGAAGGGGGCCAACGTCCTGACTTTC.